Listed here are 26 T cell receptor beta chains from one sample, sequenced in a study of T cell repertoires in aging, cancer and after chemotherapy. TRB rearrangements spanning V, D and J were amplified using mixed TRB-A/B primers. TCRdb independently ran MiXCR on the multiplex PCR reads; one entry per CDR3 protein. The profile shows roughly 7,000 distinct CDR3 sequences, about 30% of them singletons. Amplification of TCR beta used genomic DNA extracted from peripheral blood. Source material: blood. The origin of the receptors is a human donor with a blood cancer.

A word on this clonotype: Germline is not matched at one junction end, which may reflect a read error. In nucleotides, the CDR3 is TGTGCCAGCCTGTACGAGACAGGGGGCGAGGGCTATGGCTACTCCTTC. Translated, it gives CASLYETGGEGYGYSF. V gene TRBV19 combines with J gene TRBJ1-2, with 10 bases aligning to TRBD1. The CDR3 runs to 16 residues. Germline CDR1 and CDR2: LNHDA and SQIVND (reference sequence).

The V and J genes are TRBV11-3 and TRBJ2-5; 8 bases match TRBD2. This CDR3 comprises 15 residues. Germline V gene sequence: CDR1 SGHNT, CDR2 YENEEA. V gave up 1 base and J gave up 5 bases; unmatched junction bases: 6. The CDR3 nucleotides are TGTGCCAGCAGCTTAGGGACTAGCCGGGTGGAGACCCAGTACTTC. Protein sequence: CASSLGTSRVETQYF.

The chain joins TRBV20-1 to TRBJ2-1; 8 bases align to TRBD2. The CDR3 consists of 14 residues. CDR1 is DFQATT, CDR2 SNEGSKA, per germline (reference sequence). V lost 3 bases to trimming and J lost 5 bases; unmatched junction nucleotides: 6. The CDR3 is CSARSLAGHNEQFF. Written as DNA, the CDR3 is TGCAGTGCTAGGTCGTTAGCGGGGCACAATGAGCAGTTCTTC.

This clonotype is deemed medium-sized (0.01 to 0.1%). The chain uses TRBV5-5 and TRBJ2-3, with TRBD2 matching 9 bases. The ends lost 2 bases at V and 0 bases at J; junction bases unmatched: 4. CDR1 is SGHKS and CDR2 is YYEKEE in the germline V gene (reference sequence). The CDR3 consists of 16 residues. The CDR3 sequence: CASSFQAGGSTDTQYF. For the CDR3, the DNA is TGTGCCAGCAGCTTTCAAGCGGGGGGAAGCACAGATACGCAGTATTTT.

The chain is built from TRBV6-1 and TRBJ2-3; 9 nucleotides agree with TRBD2. The CDR3 runs 14 residues. V shed 4 bases, J shed 6 bases, and the junction held 5 bases outside the gene matches. Germline-derived CDR1 and CDR2 are MNHNS and SASEGT. CDR3 DNA: TGTGCCAGCAGTGTGCTAGCGGGGTCCGATACGCAGTATTTT. Translated: CASSVLAGSDTQYF.

The V and J genes are TRBV14 and TRBJ2-4; the match to TRBD1 covers 10 bases. This CDR3 is built from 14 residues. The V and J ends lost 3 bases and 7 bases, in that order; junction bases with no gene match: 3. Germline CDR1 reads SGHDN; CDR2 reads FVKESK. The CDR3 region is CASSHGTGENIQYF. The CDR3 nucleotides are TGTGCCAGCAGCCATGGGACAGGGGAGAACATTCAGTACTTC.

This clonotype was seen just once. This could be a read error, since a much larger clone is one nucleotide away. This CDR3 is missing its conserved last phenylalanine or tryptophan, likely due to a read error. This chain connects TRBV6-1 to TRBJ2-5, with 12 bases aligning to TRBD2. Germline CDR1 reads MNHNS; CDR2 reads SASEGT. The V gene end was trimmed by 2 bases and the J gene end by 2 bases; junction bases not matched to a gene: 0. This CDR3 region has 15 residues. CDR3 coding DNA: TGTGCCAGCAGTGAACTAGCGGGGGGGCAAGAGACCCAGTACTTG. This codes for CASSELAGGQETQYL.

This clonotype ranks as medium-sized. J is TRBJ2-1 and V is TRBV6-1; D unresolved. Germline-derived CDR1 and CDR2 are MNHNS and SASEGT. CDR3 size: 17 residues. V was shortened by 3 bases and J by 0 bases, with 15 bases between the two germline ends. The CDR3 DNA is TGTGCCAGCAGTGACCTACATGGGCACGTCTCCTACAATGAGCAGTTCTTC. This gives the protein CASSDLHGHVSYNEQFF.

By share, this clonotype ranks as medium-sized. The chain combines TRBV15 with TRBJ2-3; tentatively, D is TRBD2 (7 bases). The CDR3 has 16 residues. Germline CDR1 reads LNHNV; CDR2 reads YYDKDF (reference sequence). V was clipped by 0 bases and J by 3 bases, with 13 bases between them. CDR3 coding DNA: TGTGCCACCAGCAGAGAGATGGGAGGGGGGACAGATACGCAGTATTTT. It codes for CATSREMGGGTDTQYF.

This clonotype was detected only a few times. The chain has TRBV6-4 and TRBJ2-3; D is uncertain. This CDR3 has 11 amino acids. Per the germline V gene, CDR1 is MRHNA and CDR2 is SNTAGT. Trimming stripped 8 bases from V and 6 bases from J, with 9 bases between. CDR3: CASDGTDTQYF. The CDR3 DNA reads as TGTGCCAGCGATGGAACGGATACGCAGTATTTT.

By frequency in the sample, this clonotype is medium-sized (0.01 to 0.1%). The V call is TRBV10-3, the J call TRBJ2-5; D uncertain. This CDR3 has 14 residues. Trimming left V 3 bases short and J 5 bases short, with 13 bases between. Looked up from germline, CDR1 is ENHRY and CDR2 is SYGVKD. CDR3 DNA sequence: TGTGCCATCAGTGAAAGCCTCGTGGGGGAGACCCAGTACTTC. Amino acids: CAISESLVGETQYF.

This chain joins TRBV12-3 or TRBV12-4 and TRBJ1-6; no reliable D call. The V and J ends lost 3 bases and 0 bases respectively, with 3 bases between them. CDR3 length equals 14 residues. In DNA, the CDR3 is TGTGCCAGCAGTTTCGGCTCCTATAATTCACCCCTCCACTTT. Translated: CASSFGSYNSPLHF.

This clonotype was observed a few times. DNA of the CDR3: TGTGCCAGCACCCCTCTAGCGGCCGGCACAGATACGCAGTATTTT. This translates into CASTPLAAGTDTQYF. V gene TRBV12-3 or TRBV12-4 combines with J gene TRBJ2-3, with 7 bases aligning to TRBD2. V gave up 7 bases and J gave up 1 base; unmatched junction bases: 8. The CDR3 is 15 residues long.

The V call is TRBV29-1, the J call TRBJ2-7; D possibly corresponds to TRBD1 (7 bases). V was clipped by 6 bases and J by 3 bases, with 21 bases between them. CDR1 is SQVTM, CDR2 ANQGSEA, per germline. The CDR3 has 15 amino acids. DNA for the CDR3: TGCAGCGTAAGAAACAGGGGTTGGGAGGACTACGAGCAGTACTTC. The encoded protein is CSVRNRGWEDYEQYF.

This chain connects TRBV30 to TRBJ2-2; TRBD1 matches at 8 bases. The CDR3 covers 15 residues. CDR1 is GTSNPN and CDR2 is SVGIG in the germline V gene (reference sequence). With V trimmed by 7 bases and J by 3 bases, 10 bases remained unmatched. CDR3 region: CASTGGRAHTGELFF. As DNA, the CDR3 is TGTGCCTCCACAGGGGGTAGGGCGCACACCGGGGAGCTGTTTTTT.

The rearrangement joins TRBV18 to TRBJ1-4; the D gene is possibly TRBD1 (5 bases). The CDR3 spans 15 residues. Germline values: CDR1 KGHSH, CDR2 LQKENI. The V end lost 3 bases, the J end lost 0 bases, and 8 bases lay between the germline ends. The CDR3 region has the DNA TGTGCCAGCTCACCCCAGGGTGCAACTAATGAAAAACTGTTTTTT. This translates into CASSPQGATNEKLFF.

The rearrangement joins TRBV11-3 to TRBJ1-6; 8 bases fit TRBD1. Germline CDR1 reads SGHNT; CDR2 reads YENEEA. The CDR3 totals 16 residues. V lost 5 bases and J lost 10; bases outside the gene matches: 13. The CDR3 here is CASSLWTGRLGSPLHF. CDR3 nucleotide sequence: TGTGCCAGCAGCCTGTGGACAGGGCGACTGGGATCACCCCTCCACTTT. Full variable domain (outside the CDR3, taken from reference TRBV11-3 and TRBJ1-6): EAGVVQSPRYKIIEKKQPVAFWCNPISGHNTLYWYLQNLGQGPELLIRYENEEAVDDSQLPKDRFSAERLKGVDSTLKIQPAELGDSAVYLCASSLWTGRLGSPLHFGNGTRLTVT.

The chain is built from TRBV5-4 and TRBJ1-4; D is unclear. Germline CDR1 reads SGHNT; CDR2 reads YYREEE (reference sequence). CDR3 length equals 15 residues. V was clipped by 4 bases and J by 3 bases, with 13 bases between them. As DNA, the CDR3 is TGTGCCAGCAGCGTCTCAGCTAGACCTAATGAAAAACTGTTTTTT. Amino acids: CASSVSARPNEKLFF.

This clonotype rates as medium-sized (0.01 to 0.1%). This chain uses TRBV6-6 with TRBJ2-2; D is uncertain. The germline V and J ends were trimmed by 4 bases and 0 bases, with 12 bases remaining between them. This CDR3 has 16 residues. Germline-derived CDR1 and CDR2 are MNHNY and SVGAGI (reference sequence). In nucleotides, the CDR3 is TGTGCCAGCAGTTCAGGACGTAACGCGAACACCGGGGAGCTGTTTTTT. This gives the protein CASSSGRNANTGELFF.

This clonotype is medium-sized by share. The chain carries TRBV6-5 and TRBJ1-6; TRBD1 is a possible D gene (6 bases). V was trimmed by 6 bases and J by 7 bases, leaving 13 bases between them. This CDR3 contains 14 residues. In germline, CDR1 is MNHEY, CDR2 SVGAGI. CDR3 DNA sequence: TGTGCCAGCAGACCAGGGGTGACGAATTCACCCCTCCACTTT. Amino acid sequence: CASRPGVTNSPLHF.

Regarding this clonotype: A much larger clone differs from this one at a single base, so this may be a read error. Written as DNA, the CDR3 is TGTGCCATCAGTTATGGAGAGACCCAGTACTTC. Translating gives CAISYGETQYF. The chain couples TRBV6-5 to TRBJ2-5; no firm D call. This CDR3 is built from 11 residues. Germline V gives CDR1 MNHEY, CDR2 SVGAGI.

For this clonotype: One base away lies a much larger clone, so this may be a sequencing read error. This chain links TRBV29-1 with TRBJ1-2, with 8 bases matching TRBD1. CDR3 length equals 14 residues. Looked up from germline, CDR1 is SQVTM and CDR2 is ANQGSEA. CDR3 protein: CGVPHLDRGNGYTF. The CDR3 region has the DNA TGCGGCGTTCCACACCTAGACAGGGGAAACGGCTACACCTTC.

V usage is TRBV7-9 and J usage is TRBJ1-2; possibly TRBD1 for D (5 bases). Trimming took off 4 bases at V and 8 bases at J, with 14 bases between the two ends. Germline assignment: CDR1 SEHNR and CDR2 FQNEAQ (reference sequence). CDR3 length: 13 residues. The CDR3 sequence is CASSSFGRGGYTF. The CDR3 DNA is TGTGCCAGCAGCTCCTTTGGGAGGGGCGGCTACACCTTC.

This chain uses TRBV5-5 with TRBJ2-7; the D is unclear. This CDR3 has 15 amino acids. CDR1 is SGHKS and CDR2 is YYEKEE in the germline V gene (reference sequence). V was trimmed by 1 base and J by 2 bases, leaving 13 bases between them. The CDR3 nucleotides are TGTGCCAGCAGCTTGAGTCCCCTCTTCCCCTACGAGCAGTACTTC. Translating it yields CASSLSPLFPYEQYF.

This chain connects TRBV5-1 to TRBJ1-2; TRBD1 matches 7 bases. CDR1 is SGHRS, CDR2 YFSETQ, per germline. The CDR3 is made up of 14 amino acids. The ends lost 0 bases at V and 6 bases at J; junction bases unmatched: 5. The CDR3 sequence is CASSLDSGGNGYTF. CDR3 DNA: TGCGCCAGCAGCTTGGACTCAGGGGGAAATGGCTACACCTTC. The full variable domain, with the rest looked up from reference TRBV5-1 and TRBJ1-2, is KAGVTQTPRYLIKTRGQQVTLSCSPISGHRSVSWYQQTPGQGLQFLFEYFSETQRNKGNFPGRFSGRQFSNSRSEMNVSTLELGDSALYLCASSLDSGGNGYTFGSGTRLTVV.

By share, this clonotype counts as medium-sized. The V and J genes are TRBV29-1 and TRBJ1-5; maybe TRBD1 (5 bases). The V gene lost 7 bases and the J gene lost 0 bases, with 13 bases spanning the gap. Germline V gene data show CDR1 as SQVTM and CDR2 as ANQGSEA. The CDR3 has 14 residues. CDR3 nucleotides: TGCAGCGCCGACAGACAAAGTAGCAATCAGCCCCAGCATTTT. This translates into CSADRQSSNQPQHF.